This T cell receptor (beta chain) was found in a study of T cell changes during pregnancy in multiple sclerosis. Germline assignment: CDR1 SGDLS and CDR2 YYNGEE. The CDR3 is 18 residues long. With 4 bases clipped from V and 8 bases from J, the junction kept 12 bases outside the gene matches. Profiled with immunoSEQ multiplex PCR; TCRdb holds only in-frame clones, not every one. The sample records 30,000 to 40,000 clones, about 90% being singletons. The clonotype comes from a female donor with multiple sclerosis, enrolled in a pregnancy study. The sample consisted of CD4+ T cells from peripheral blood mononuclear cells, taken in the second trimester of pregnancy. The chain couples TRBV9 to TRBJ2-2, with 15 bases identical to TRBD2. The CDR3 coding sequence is TGTGCCAGCAGCCCCCGGACTAGCGGGAGGGCCTTGGGTGGGGAGCTGTTTTTT. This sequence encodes CASSPRTSGRALGGELFF.